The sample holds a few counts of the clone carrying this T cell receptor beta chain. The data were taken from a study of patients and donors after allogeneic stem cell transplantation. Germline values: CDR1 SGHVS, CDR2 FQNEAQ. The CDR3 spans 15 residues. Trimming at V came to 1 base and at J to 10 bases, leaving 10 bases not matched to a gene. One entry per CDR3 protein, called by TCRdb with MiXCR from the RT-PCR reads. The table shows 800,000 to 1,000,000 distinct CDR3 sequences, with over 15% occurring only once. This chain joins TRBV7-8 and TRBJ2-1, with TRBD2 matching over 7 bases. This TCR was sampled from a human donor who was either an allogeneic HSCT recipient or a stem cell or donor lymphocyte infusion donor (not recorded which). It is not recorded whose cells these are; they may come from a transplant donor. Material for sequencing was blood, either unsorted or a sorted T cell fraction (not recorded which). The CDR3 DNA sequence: TGTGCCAGCAGCTTAGATACTCGGCTAGCGGCCGAGCAGTTCTTC. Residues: CASSLDTRLAAEQFF.